This TCR beta chain was identified in a study of regulatory T cells in long-lasting Graves disease. According to the study, TCR beta libraries were built with iRepertoire HTBI primers and CDR3-region Arm-PCR. Each CDR3 protein gets one entry after TCRdb re-called the multiplex PCR reads with MiXCR. The sample yields 350,000 to 500,000 distinct CDR3 sequences, 13% to 15% seen once. The table lists this clonotype with many counts. What it recognizes is unknown. This CDR3 comprises 15 residues. Germline CDR1 is SGHAT and CDR2 is FQNNGV. Time point noted: newly diagnosed GD, antithyroid drugs for less than 3 months. PBMC-extracted RNA yielded the TCR library. Study-level results: Lower TCR diversity was seen in persistent Graves' patients than in newly diagnosed ones.

These data were likewise used in another study, on T cells in Graves' hyperthyroidism and ophthalmopathy.

This material consisted of peripheral blood mononuclear cells (PBMCs), taken at new diagnosis, from a patient treated with antithyroid drugs. This sequence joins TRBV11-2 and TRBJ2-3; D is perhaps TRBD1 (6 bases). The last part of the DNA fits TRBJ2-7 better; the J call may be wrong. This receptor was taken from a woman aged 45-60 years with Graves disease. CDR3 sequence reads: CASSLGRGHRDEQYF. As DNA, the CDR3 is TGTGCCAGCAGCTTGGGCAGGGGCCACCGGGACGAGCAGTACTTC.